A single sample is the source of the 14 T cell receptor beta chains below, sequenced in a study of a mutant IDH1 vaccine in newly diagnosed glioma. The repertoire was sequenced with immunoSEQ multiplex PCR; TCRdb's copy has only in-frame clones and lacks some. The sample contains about 30,000 clones, around 87% of which appear only once. The time point: week 5, during vaccination. Every single dose of the vaccine, 300 ug of mutant IDH1 20-mer peptide, came with topical imiquimod. These receptors' targets are unknown. Source: peripheral blood mononuclear cells (PBMCs), taken from a glioma patient whose treatment included an IDH1 peptide vaccine. The receptors were sampled from a woman aged 40 to 50 with glioma. Some clones in this sample may be carry-over from other donors' samples.

The chain has TRBV4-3 and TRBJ2-1, with D perhaps TRBD2 (6 bases). The CDR3 runs 17 residues. The V gene's germline CDR1 is LGHNA and CDR2 YSLEER. V was cut by 0 bases and J by 5 bases, with 17 bases left in between. CDR3 DNA sequence: TGCGCCAGCAGCCAAGATTGGATAGAACTAGCCGACAATGAGCAGTTCTTC. It codes for CASSQDWIELADNEQFF.

The V and J genes are TRBV11-2 and TRBJ1-3; no firm D call. The CDR3 loop spans 15 amino acids. Germline values: CDR1 SGHAT, CDR2 FQNNGV. Trimming left V 0 bases short and J 0 bases short, with 6 bases between. The CDR3 sequence: CASSLERVSGNTIYF. The CDR3 bases are TGTGCCAGCAGCTTAGAGAGGGTCTCTGGAAACACCATATATTTT.

The chain joins TRBV6-6 to TRBJ1-4; the match to TRBD1 covers 7 bases. V shed 2 bases, J shed 8 bases, and the junction held 5 bases outside the gene matches. The CDR3 length is 14 residues. Germline V gene data show CDR1 as MNHNY and CDR2 as SVGAGI (reference sequence). For the CDR3, the DNA is TGTGCCAGCAGTTACGTTGGGGACAGAGAAAAACTGTTTTTT. This sequence encodes CASSYVGDREKLFF.

The genes are TRBV28 and TRBJ1-5, with D unclear. Germline CDR1 is MDHEN and CDR2 is SYDVKM. Trimming took off 6 bases at V and 5 bases at J, with 11 bases between the two ends. This CDR3 region has 13 residues. CDR3 region: CASRPGGDQPQHF. The CDR3 coding sequence is TGTGCCAGCAGACCGGGTGGGGATCAGCCCCAGCATTTT.

The chain couples TRBV9 to TRBJ1-1; D call uncertain. The germline V gene encodes CDR1 SGDLS and CDR2 YYNGEE. Trimming pared 0 bases from V and 5 bases from J, leaving 14 bases between. This CDR3 has 15 residues. The DNA of the CDR3 is TGTGCCAGCAGCGTAGTTGCCCAGGCGGGAACTGAAGCTTTCTTT. This translates into CASSVVAQAGTEAFF.

The J gene is TRBJ2-5, the V gene TRBV7-2; weak D call: TRBD1 (5 bases). The CDR3 extends over 16 amino acids. From germline, CDR1 is SGHTA and CDR2 FQGNSA. Trimming removed 1 base from V and 5 bases from J, with 17 bases in between. CDR3 sequence reads: CASSLDGSGKSETQYF. The CDR3 DNA sequence: TGTGCCAGCAGCTTAGATGGTTCAGGGAAAAGCGAGACCCAGTACTTC.

J is TRBJ1-3 and V is TRBV19; D gene unclear. The CDR3 has 14 residues. Germline CDR1 LNHDA, CDR2 SQIVND (reference sequence). V was clipped by 2 bases and J by 3 bases, with 8 bases between them. In nucleotides, the CDR3 is TGTGCCAGTAGTATAAGTCGCGGTGGAAACACCATATATTTT. Translated, it gives CASSISRGGNTIYF.

CDR3 protein: CASSFAGTYYEQYF. The CDR3 nucleotides read TGTGCCAGCAGTTTCGCCGGGACTTACTACGAGCAGTACTTC. The chain joins TRBV28 to TRBJ2-7, with D maybe TRBD2 (6 bases). The ends were cut back, 3 bases at V and 3 bases at J, with 12 bases in the middle. CDR3 length: 14 amino acids. Germline V gene data show CDR1 as MDHEN and CDR2 as SYDVKM.

The rearrangement links TRBV7-9 to TRBJ2-7; D possibly corresponds to TRBD2 (5 bases). The V and J ends lost 2 bases and 6 bases respectively, with 8 bases between them. Looked up from germline, CDR1 is SEHNR and CDR2 is FQNEAQ (reference sequence). This CDR3 has 12 amino acids. The CDR3 DNA reads as TGTGCCAGCAGCTTAAGAGGAGGCGAGCAGTACTTC. It specifies CASSLRGGEQYF.

The chain couples TRBV19 to TRBJ2-7, with 8 bases that match TRBD2. CDR3 length: 13 residues. Germline CDR1 is LNHDA and CDR2 is SQIVND (reference sequence). Losses at the gene ends were 6 bases for V and 7 bases for J; bases not matched to a gene: 8. The CDR3 nucleotides read TGTGCCAGTAGGCGCCGGGGGGGAGGAGAGCAGTACTTC. Its translation is CASRRRGGGEQYF.

A single count supports this clone. CDR3 in amino acids: CASSSPGLPGRTEAFF. The CDR3 coding sequence is TGTGCCAGCAGCTCCCCGGGACTTCCTGGCCGTACTGAAGCTTTCTTT. The chain couples TRBV7-9 to TRBJ1-1; D might be TRBD1 (5 bases). Germline V lookup: CDR1 SEHNR, CDR2 FQNEAQ (reference sequence). There are 16 residues in the CDR3. V was pared by 4 bases and J by 5 bases, with 20 bases between.

The genes are TRBV18 and TRBJ2-5, with 10 bases identical to TRBD2. The CDR3 spans 15 residues. Germline assignment: CDR1 KGHSH and CDR2 LQKENI. Unmatched junction bases numbered 5, after V lost 5 bases and J lost 2 bases. The DNA for the CDR3 is TGTGCCAGCTCAAGCCAGACTAGCGGGCAAGAGACCCAGTACTTC. Protein product: CASSSQTSGQETQYF.

This sequence joins TRBV5-1 and TRBJ1-1, with TRBD1 as a possible D gene (5 bases). This CDR3 has 15 residues. CDR1 is SGHRS and CDR2 is YFSETQ in the germline V gene. The ends were cut back, 4 bases at V and 1 base at J, with 14 bases in the middle. The CDR3 here is CASSTGPNANTEAFF. The DNA of the CDR3 is TGCGCCAGCAGCACAGGCCCCAACGCGAACACTGAAGCTTTCTTT.

This sequence joins TRBV7-6 and TRBJ2-3; 8 nucleotides agree with TRBD2. Trimming took 1 base from V and 1 from J; bases not matched to a gene: 4. The CDR3 loop spans 16 amino acids. Germline V CDR1 and CDR2: SGHVS, FNYEAQ. The CDR3 nucleotides read TGTGCCAGCAGCTTAGGTCCTAGCGGGCGCACAGATACGCAGTATTTT. Encoded protein: CASSLGPSGRTDTQYF.